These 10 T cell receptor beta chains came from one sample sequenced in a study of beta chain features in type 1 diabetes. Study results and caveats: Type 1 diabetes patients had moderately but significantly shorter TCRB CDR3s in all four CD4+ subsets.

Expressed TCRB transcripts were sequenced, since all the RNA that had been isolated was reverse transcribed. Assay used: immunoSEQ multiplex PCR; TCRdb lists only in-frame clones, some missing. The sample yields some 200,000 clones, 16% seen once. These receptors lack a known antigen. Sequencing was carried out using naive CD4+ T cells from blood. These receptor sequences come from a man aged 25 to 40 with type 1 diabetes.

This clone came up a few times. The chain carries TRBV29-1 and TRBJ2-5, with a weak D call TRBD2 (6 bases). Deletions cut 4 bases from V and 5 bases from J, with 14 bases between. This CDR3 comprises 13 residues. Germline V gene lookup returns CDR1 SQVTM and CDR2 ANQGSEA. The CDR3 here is CSVGRRARETQYF. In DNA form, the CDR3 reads TGCAGCGTTGGACGGAGGGCTCGGGAGACCCAGTACTTC.

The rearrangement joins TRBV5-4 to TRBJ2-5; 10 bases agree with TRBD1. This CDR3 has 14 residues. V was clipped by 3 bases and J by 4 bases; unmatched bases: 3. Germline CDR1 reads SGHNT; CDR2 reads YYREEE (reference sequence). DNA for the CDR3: TGTGCCAGCAGCTCCCGGACAGGGGGAGAGACCCAGTACTTC. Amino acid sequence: CASSSRTGGETQYF.

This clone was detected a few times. CDR3 in amino acids: CSVRTSAQAGQETQYF. CDR3 coding DNA: TGCAGCGTCAGGACTAGCGCGCAGGCAGGGCAAGAGACCCAGTACTTC. The rearrangement joins TRBV29-1 to TRBJ2-5; 9 positions agree with TRBD2. Germline CDR1 is SQVTM and CDR2 is ANQGSEA. CDR3 size: 16 residues. V gave up 6 bases and J gave up 2 bases; unmatched junction bases: 13.

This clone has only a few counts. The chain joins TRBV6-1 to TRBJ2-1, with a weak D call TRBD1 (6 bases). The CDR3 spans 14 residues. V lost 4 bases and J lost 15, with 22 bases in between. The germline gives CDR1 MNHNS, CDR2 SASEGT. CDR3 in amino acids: CASSGPVRGYRWFF. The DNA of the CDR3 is TGTGCCAGCAGTGGCCCCGTCAGGGGCTACCGCTGGTTCTTC.

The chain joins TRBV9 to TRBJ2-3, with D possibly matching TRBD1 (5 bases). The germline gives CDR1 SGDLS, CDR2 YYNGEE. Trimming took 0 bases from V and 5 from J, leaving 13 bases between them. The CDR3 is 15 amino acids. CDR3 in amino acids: CASSVAGPGRDTQYF. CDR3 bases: TGTGCCAGCAGCGTAGCAGGCCCAGGGCGAGATACGCAGTATTTT.

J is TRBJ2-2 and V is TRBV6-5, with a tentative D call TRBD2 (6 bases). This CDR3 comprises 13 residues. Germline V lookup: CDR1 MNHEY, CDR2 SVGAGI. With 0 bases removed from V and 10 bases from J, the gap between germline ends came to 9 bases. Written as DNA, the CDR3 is TGTGCCAGCAGTTACTCTAGGCGGGAGGAGCTGTTTTTT. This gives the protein CASSYSRREELFF.

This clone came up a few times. The CDR3 nucleotides read TGTGCCAGCAGTTGGACTAGCGGGATTCGGCAGTTCTTC. Residues: CASSWTSGIRQFF. This chain links TRBV28 with TRBJ2-1; TRBD2 aligns across 12 bases. The CDR3 length is 13 residues. Germline trimming cut 4 bases from V and 12 bases from J; bases unmatched to any gene: 4. The V gene's germline CDR1 is MDHEN and CDR2 SYDVKM.

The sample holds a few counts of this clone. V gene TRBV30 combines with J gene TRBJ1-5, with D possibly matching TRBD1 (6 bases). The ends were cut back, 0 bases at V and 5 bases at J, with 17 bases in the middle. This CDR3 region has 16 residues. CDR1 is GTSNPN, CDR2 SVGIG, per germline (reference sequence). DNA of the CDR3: TGTGCCTGGAGTGTACCCGGAGGGGGGGCTTATCAGCCCCAGCATTTT. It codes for CAWSVPGGGAYQPQHF.

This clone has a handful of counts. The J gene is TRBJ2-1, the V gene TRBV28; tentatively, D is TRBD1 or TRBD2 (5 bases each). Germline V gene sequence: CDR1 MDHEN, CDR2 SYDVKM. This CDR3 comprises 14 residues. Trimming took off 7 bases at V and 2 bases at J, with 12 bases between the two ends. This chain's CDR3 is CASTPGTTYNEQFF. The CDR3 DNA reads TGTGCCAGCACCCCCGGGACCACCTACAATGAGCAGTTCTTC.

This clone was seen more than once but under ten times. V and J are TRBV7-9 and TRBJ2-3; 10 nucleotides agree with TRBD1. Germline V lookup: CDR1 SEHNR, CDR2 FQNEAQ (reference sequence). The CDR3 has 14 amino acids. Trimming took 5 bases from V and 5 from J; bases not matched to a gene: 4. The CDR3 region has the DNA TGTGCCAGCAGCCGACAGGGGGCCAGAGATACGCAGTATTTT. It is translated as CASSRQGARDTQYF.